This passage covers 6 T cell receptor beta chains from one sample sequenced in a study of control samples from healthy donors and cancer patients. Sequencing was performed with immunoSEQ multiplex PCR; in TCRdb, only in-frame clones are kept and a portion is missing. The sample shows about 100,000 clones, approximately 84% of them seen only once. Sequencing input: blood. These receptors came from a woman between 50 and 59 years old in good health.

The genes are TRBV20-1 and TRBJ2-5; D perhaps matches TRBD2 (5 bases). V shed 3 bases and J shed 4 bases, with 15 bases lying between them. The CDR3 length is 14 residues. CDR1 and CDR2 (germline): DFQATT, SNEGSKA (reference sequence). The CDR3 sequence is CSASVLLEGETQYF. CDR3 nucleotides: TGCAGTGCTAGTGTACTTTTAGAGGGAGAGACCCAGTACTTC.

The rearrangement uses TRBV2 and TRBJ2-1, with 8 bases lining up with TRBD1. The CDR3 is 15 residues long. CDR1 SNHLY and CDR2 FYNNEI come from the germline V gene. The V segment lost 7 bases and the J segment 1 base; nucleotides outside the gene matches: 6. Here the CDR3 reads CASTKRQGSYNEQFF. The CDR3 DNA reads as TGTGCCAGCACCAAAAGACAGGGGTCCTACAATGAGCAGTTCTTC. Full variable domain (rest looked up from reference TRBV2 and TRBJ2-1): EPEVTQTPSHQVTQMGQEVILRCVPISNHLYFYWYRQILGQKVEFLVSFYNNEISEKSEIFDDQFSVERPDGSNFTLKIRSTKLEDSAMYFCASTKRQGSYNEQFFGPGTRLTVL.

The gene calls are TRBV13 and TRBJ1-3, with 7 bases fitting TRBD1. Unmatched junction bases numbered 7, after V lost 1 base and J lost 4 bases. Germline V gives CDR1 PRHDT, CDR2 FYEKMQ (reference sequence). The CDR3 covers 16 residues. CDR3 sequence (DNA): TGTGCCAGCAGCTTAGCCGAGGGGGCGCGGGGAAACACCATATATTTT. It codes for CASSLAEGARGNTIYF.

V and J are TRBV5-1 and TRBJ2-6; TRBD1 aligns across 10 bases. The CDR3 sequence is 18 residues long. V shed 0 bases and J 0 bases; nucleotides not matched to a gene: 3. The V gene's germline CDR1 is SGHRS and CDR2 YFSETQ. Written as DNA, the CDR3 is TGCGCCAGCAGCTTGGGAGGGACAGGGGTCTCTGGGGCCAACGTCCTGACTTTC. This sequence encodes CASSLGGTGVSGANVLTF.

In its sample, this clone was seen once. This chain uses TRBV5-6 with TRBJ1-6; D gene uncertain. V lost 3 bases and J 14 bases, leaving 9 bases between the germline ends. Germline V CDR1 and CDR2: SGHDT, YYEEEE. CDR3 length equals 11 residues. The CDR3 coding sequence is TGTGCCAGCAGCTCCTATGAGGCCCTCCACTTT. Its translation: CASSSYEALHF.

The rearrangement links TRBV4-1 to TRBJ2-5; 9 bases are a match to TRBD1. V dropped 5 bases and J dropped 5; count of bases not matched to a gene: 9. The CDR3 is 15 amino acids. In germline, CDR1 is MGHRA, CDR2 YSYEKL. This CDR3 reads CASSARTDRGETQYF. CDR3 bases: TGCGCCAGCAGCGCAAGAACGGACAGGGGTGAGACCCAGTACTTC.